The table lists the clone carrying this TCR beta chain with a few counts. What it binds is unknown. Germline V CDR1 and CDR2: SGHTA, FQGNSA. The CDR3 runs to 16 residues. V lost 1 base, J lost 4 bases, and 13 bases lay in between. This record comes from a study of T cells after yellow fever vaccination. Findings and caveats of the study: A limited proportion of clonotypes was detected within both the CD4 and CD8 compartments. The study re-detected most primary-vaccination clones after the booster (96% CD4, roughly 85% CD8). From the bulk population, abundant clonotypes could contaminate and appear within FACS-sorted repertoires.

Synthesis of TCR cDNA relied on 5'RACE template switching, which attached a universal primer site and UMIs. Via MiXCR, TCRdb re-called the 5' RACE reads, giving one row per CDR3 protein. Seen here are roughly 340,000 distinct CDR3 sequences, 3.5% to 4.5% observed once, and the top ten hold 20% to 25%. Sequenced material: PBMCs, taken 5 days after the yellow fever booster vaccination. The chain uses TRBV7-2 and TRBJ2-2; D assignment may be TRBD1 or TRBD2 (6 bases each). This clonotype was obtained from a man aged 18 to 35 who received the YFV17D yellow fever vaccine. The CDR3 sequence: CASSLGGGGGTGELFF. The CDR3 DNA is TGTGCCAGCAGCTTAGGGGGTGGAGGGGGCACCGGGGAGCTGTTTTTT.